The following is a T cell receptor beta chain sequence with its context. The antigen is not known. TEMRA cells were enriched by FACS, and CD4+ and CD8+ T cells were negatively isolated. These data are taken from a study of CD8 T cells in Susac syndrome. Findings of the study overall: Only a relatively small number of individuals were included in the TCR sequencing and HLA analysis.

RNA in amounts of about 0.5 to 1 ug was reverse transcribed with random hexamers. Using its own MiXCR run on the immunoSEQ multiplex PCR reads, TCRdb lists one record per CDR3 protein. Of about 190,000 distinct CDR3 sequences in the sample, approximately 93% were seen once. The CDR3 contains 18 residues. CDR1 is MGHRA and CDR2 is YSYEKL in the germline V gene. Unmatched junction bases numbered 10, after V lost 0 bases and J lost 4 bases. The receptor's source is a human donor in good health. V gene TRBV4-1 combines with J gene TRBJ2-1; 9 bases fit TRBD1. Sequencing was carried out using CD4+ T cells from PBMCs. DNA for the CDR3: TGCGCCAGCAGCCAAGACCCGACCGGGACAGGGAATTACAATGAGCAGTTCTTC. Translated: CASSQDPTGTGNYNEQFF.